The rows below give T cell receptor beta chains drawn from one sample of a study of Siglec-9 on CD8 T cells in melanoma. Assay used: immunoSEQ multiplex PCR; TCRdb lists only in-frame clones, some missing. The table lists 29,000 or so clones, 75% to 85% of them singletons. The sequenced material came from Siglec-9- CD8+ T cells sorted from blood. All receptors derive from a human donor in good health. The CDR3 runs from the conserved cysteine through the conserved F or W. Each record gives: CDR3 length, J gene, clone size, D gene, V gene, CDR3 DNA, CDR3 protein. A D gene is named only where the DNA matches it firmly. Size is stated for part of the rows, as once, few or many counts, or as a class when the clone is expanded.

14 | TRBJ1-3 | . | . | TRBV5-1 | TGCGCCAGCAGCCCCTCGGGGGCTGGAAACACCATATATTTT | CASSPSGAGNTIYF
13 | TRBJ1-2 | . | TRBD1 | TRBV19 | TGTGCCAGTAGTATCGGGACAGTTTATGGCTACACCTTC | CASSIGTVYGYTF
13 | TRBJ1-2 | . | . | TRBV7-8 | TGTGCCAGCAGCTTATTGGGTGACTATGGCTACACCTTC | CASSLLGDYGYTF
17 | TRBJ2-7 | . | . | TRBV18 | TGTGCCAGCTCACCACCGTTCATGGGCCCCCTTCCCTACGAGCAGTACTTC | CASSPPFMGPLPYEQYF
15 | TRBJ2-3 | . | TRBD2 | TRBV9 | TGTGCCAGCAGCGTAAGGGACTATAGCACAGATACGCAGTATTTT | CASSVRDYSTDTQYF
16 | TRBJ2-1 | . | . | TRBV10-3 | TGTGCCAGCGAGCCCGGTCCGGACCAGATACCCAATGAGCAGTTCTTC | CASEPGPDQIPNEQFF
14 | TRBJ1-2 | . | . | TRBV6-5 | TGTGCCAGCAGTTTTTGGACCACTAACTATGGCTACACCTTC | CASSFWTTNYGYTF
14 | TRBJ1-5 | . | . | TRBV19 | TGTGCCAGTAGTATAGGTAGTGGAAATCAGCCCCAGCATTTT | CASSIGSGNQPQHF
15 | TRBJ2-1 | . | . | TRBV6-5 | TGTGCCAGCAGTTATGGGCAGGCGGCCTACAATGAGCAGTTCTTC | CASSYGQAAYNEQFF
12 | TRBJ1-2 | . | . | TRBV7-9 | TGTGCCAGCAGCTTAGGGGAGAATGGCTACACCTTC | CASSLGENGYTF
15 | TRBJ2-1 | . | . | TRBV6-5 | TGTGCCAGCAGTTACTCGACCGGGGACGCGGGTGAGCAGTTCTTC | CASSYSTGDAGEQFF
12 | TRBJ2-1 | . | . | TRBV5-4 | TGTGCCAGCAGCTTACGGGACTCTGAGCAGTTCTTC | CASSLRDSEQFF
13 | TRBJ1-2 | . | . | TRBV30 | TGTGCCTGGAGTTTAGCAACTAACTATGGCTACACCTTC | CAWSLATNYGYTF
15 | TRBJ1-5 | . | TRBD1 | TRBV30 | TGTGCCTGGAGGGAAAAGGACAGGGGGTATCAGCCCCAGCATTTT | CAWREKDRGYQPQHF
13 | TRBJ1-1 | . | . | TRBV5-6 | TGTGCCAGCAACCTCCCAGGGAAACCTGAAGCTTTCTTT | CASNLPGKPEAFF
17 | TRBJ2-6 | once | . | TRBV15 | TGTGCCACCAGCGGGGGGAGACTTACCTCTGGGGCCAACGTCCTGACTTTC | CATSGGRLTSGANVLTF
13 | TRBJ1-2 | once | . | TRBV19 | TGTGCCAGTAGCGGCGGGGGCCTCTATGGCTACACCTTC | CASSGGGLYGYTF
15 | TRBJ2-1 | . | TRBD2 | TRBV13 | TGTGCCAGCAGCTTACGGACTAGCGGATACAATGAGCAGTTCTTC | CASSLRTSGYNEQFF
11 | TRBJ1-2 | . | . | TRBV19 | TGTGCCAGTGAAGACAGCTATGGCTACACCTTC | CASEDSYGYTF
13 | TRBJ2-7 | . | . | TRBV14 | TGTGCCAGTTCCGGGACGAGCTCCTACGAGCAGTACTTC | CASSGTSSYEQYF
15 | TRBJ1-2 | . | . | TRBV7-9 | TGTGCCAGCAGCTTAGGCCTCCGGGGCGCCTATGGCTACACCTTC | CASSLGLRGAYGYTF
12 | TRBJ1-5 | few | . | TRBV19 | TGTGCCAGTAGGGGAAGCAATCAGCCCCAGCATTTT | CASRGSNQPQHF
14 | TRBJ1-5 | . | . | TRBV19 | TGTGCCAGTAGTATCCCCATCGTCAATCAGCCCCAGCATTTT | CASSIPIVNQPQHF